The 25 T cell receptor beta chains below were found in one sample sequenced in a study of T cells in Graves' hyperthyroidism and ophthalmopathy. Amplification targeted TCR beta CDR3 regions from RNA transcripts. The HTBI set primed first-round TCR CDR3 RT-PCR. One entry per CDR3 protein, called by TCRdb with MiXCR from the multiplex PCR reads. The table has nearly 750,000 distinct CDR3 sequences, 35% seen once. The sequenced sample consisted of blood. The receptors shown here come from a woman in her thirties or forties with Graves' hyperthyroidism.

This clonotype came up a few times. CDR3 DNA: TGTGCCACCCCGGGGGGGACCGGGGAGCTGTTTTTT. Its protein is CATPGGTGELFF. The chain carries TRBV2 and TRBJ2-2; 8 bases line up with TRBD2. J was trimmed by 5 bases and V by 10 bases; bases with no gene match: 3. Germline CDR1 and CDR2: SNHLY and FYNNEI. The CDR3 extends over 12 amino acids.

Remarks on this clonotype: At one end the junction does not follow the germline gene, possibly because of a read error. This chain links TRBV6-5 with TRBJ1-1; 7 bases agree with TRBD1. The V gene's germline CDR1 is MNHEY and CDR2 SVGAGI. This CDR3 contains 14 residues. This CDR3 reads CASSNSGTANEAFF. In nucleotides, the CDR3 is TGTGCCAGCAGTAACTCCGGGACAGCAAACGAAGCTTTCTTT.

Only a few counts were recorded for this clonotype. This sequence joins TRBV14 and TRBJ1-5; D is uncertain. V shed 1 base and J shed 5 bases, with 6 bases lying between them. This CDR3 spans 13 amino acids. Germline V lookup: CDR1 SGHDN, CDR2 FVKESK. Here the CDR3 reads CASSQALHQPQHF. CDR3 DNA: TGTGCCAGCAGCCAAGCGTTGCATCAGCCCCAGCATTTT.

This clonotype was seen a handful of times. A read error may be the cause here, since a much bigger clone is one base away. The chain recombines TRBV28 with TRBJ1-2; TRBD1 matches at 12 bases. The CDR3 runs to 14 residues. Germline V gene sequence: CDR1 MDHEN, CDR2 SYDVKM. V shed 6 bases and J 4 bases; nucleotides not matched to a gene: 3. The CDR3 reads CASRGTGGGYGYTF. The CDR3, as DNA: TGTGCCAGCAGGGGGACAGGGGGCGGCTATGGCTACACCTTC.

This clonotype turned up a few times. V and J are TRBV6-5 and TRBJ2-7; D not resolved. Looked up from germline, CDR1 is MNHEY and CDR2 is SVGAGI. V was cut by 2 bases and J by 6 bases, with 11 bases left in between. This CDR3 comprises 13 residues. The CDR3 is CASSYHELGEQYF. CDR3 nucleotide sequence: TGTGCCAGCAGTTACCACGAACTTGGCGAGCAGTACTTC.

This clonotype was counted ten times or more. The gene calls are TRBV5-1 and TRBJ2-7; a weak D match, TRBD1 (6 bases). This CDR3 spans 14 amino acids. Trimming removed 3 bases at V and 1 base at J, with 11 bases between. CDR1 is SGHRS, CDR2 YFSETQ, per germline. The CDR3 loop is CASSSDRRSYEQYF. CDR3 nucleotide sequence: TGCGCCAGCAGCTCAGACAGGAGGTCCTACGAGCAGTACTTC.

In its sample, this clonotype was seen a few times. J is TRBJ1-1 and V is TRBV6-1, with 8 bases matching TRBD1. Germline loops: CDR1 MNHNS, CDR2 SASEGT. V lost 5 bases, J lost 7 bases, and 12 bases stayed unmatched. The CDR3 loop spans 15 amino acids. This chain's CDR3 is CASSYRTGTGDEAFF. CDR3 nucleotide sequence: TGTGCCAGCAGTTATAGGACCGGGACAGGCGATGAAGCTTTCTTT.

This clonotype appeared many times. The chain couples TRBV19 to TRBJ1-2; D is unclear. Germline values: CDR1 LNHDA, CDR2 SQIVND (reference sequence). V was trimmed by 4 bases and J by 8 bases, leaving 20 bases between them. The length of the CDR3 is 15 residues. The chain's CDR3 is CASSTPAGLSGGYTF. The CDR3 region has the DNA TGTGCCAGTAGTACTCCGGCCGGCCTATCGGGGGGCTACACCTTC.

The rearrangement joins TRBV20-1 to TRBJ2-7; D is perhaps TRBD2 (6 bases). The CDR3 has 14 residues. Germline V lookup: CDR1 DFQATT, CDR2 SNEGSKA (reference sequence). Trimming left V 4 bases short and J 5 bases short, with 18 bases between. The CDR3 protein is CSANGGAPGDEQYF. In DNA form, the CDR3 reads TGCAGTGCTAATGGAGGGGCCCCGGGTGACGAGCAGTACTTC.

The chain couples TRBV12-3 or TRBV12-4 to TRBJ1-2; D is possibly TRBD1 (5 bases). The CDR3 length is 16 residues. V was pared by 7 bases and J by 2 bases, with 20 bases between. DNA for the CDR3: TGTGCCAGCACCGATACAGGACCGGCACGGAACTATGGCTACACCTTC. This codes for CASTDTGPARNYGYTF.

About this clonotype: Just one base apart from a much larger clone, this may be a read error. The chain carries TRBV24-1 and TRBJ1-5; D remains unclear. The germline gives CDR1 KGHDR, CDR2 SFDVKD. This CDR3 comprises 15 residues. CDR3 in amino acids: CAATGGRYSNQPQHF. The CDR3 DNA reads as TGTGCAGCCACGGGCGGGAGGTATAGCAATCAGCCCCAGCATTTT.

The chain carries TRBV29-1 and TRBJ2-3; D ambiguous. The CDR3 extends over 10 amino acids. The germline V gene has CDR1 SQVTM and CDR2 ANQGSEA. Trimming left V 6 bases short and J 5 bases short, with 6 bases between. The CDR3 region is CSVSGDTQYF. In nucleotides, the CDR3 is TGCAGCGTGTCGGGAGATACGCAGTATTTT.

A word on this clonotype: One junction end disagrees with the germline gene, perhaps due to a read error. The chain has TRBV24-1 and TRBJ2-2, with 7 bases that match TRBD1. The length of the CDR3 is 14 residues. Germline V lookup: CDR1 KGHDR, CDR2 SFDVKD. The DNA for the CDR3 is TGTGCCAGCAGTTATGGGACAGACACCGGGGAGCTGTTTTTT. Translating it yields CASSYGTDTGELFF.

This chain connects TRBV7-9 to TRBJ1-1; no definite D call. V was trimmed by 2 bases and J by 1 base, leaving 20 bases between them. There are 18 residues in the CDR3. Germline lookup yields CDR1 SEHNR and CDR2 FQNEAQ (reference sequence). Here the CDR3 reads CASSLTKITRRSNTEAFF. CDR3 coding DNA: TGTGCCAGCAGCTTAACAAAAATCACTCGACGCTCGAACACTGAAGCTTTCTTT.

The rearrangement joins TRBV7-2 to TRBJ2-3; 7 nucleotides align to TRBD2. V lost 6 bases and J lost 1; bases outside the gene matches: 7. The CDR3 sequence is 15 residues long. Germline CDR1 is SGHTA and CDR2 is FQGNSA. This CDR3 reads CASSGGLPGTDTQYF. DNA for the CDR3: TGTGCCAGCAGTGGGGGACTACCGGGCACAGATACGCAGTATTTT.

This chain links TRBV7-8 with TRBJ1-1; TRBD1 is a possible D gene (5 bases). Trimming left V 1 base short and J 6 bases short, with 18 bases between. The CDR3 runs 16 residues. Germline CDR1 reads SGHVS; CDR2 reads FQNEAQ. The CDR3 bases are TGTGCCAGCAGCTTAGAGATGTGGGGCGGGCGAGCTGAAGCTTTCTTT. Translating it yields CASSLEMWGGRAEAFF. Filled out from reference TRBV7-8 and TRBJ1-1, the complete variable domain reads GAGVSQSPRYKVAKRGQDVALRCDPISGHVSLFWYQQALGQGPEFLTYFQNEAQLDKSGLPSDRFFAERPEGSVSTLKIQRTQQEDSAVYLCASSLEMWGGRAEAFFGQGTRLTVV.

In this sample, this clonotype turned up many times. This chain connects TRBV7-2 to TRBJ1-1; maybe TRBD1 (5 bases). The germline V and J ends were trimmed by 8 bases and 4 bases, with 17 bases remaining between them. This CDR3 has 14 amino acids. Germline V CDR1 and CDR2: SGHTA, FQGNSA. The CDR3 sequence: CASGVPGRSTEAFF. DNA for the CDR3: TGTGCCAGCGGGGTGCCGGGGCGCAGCACTGAAGCTTTCTTT.

This clonotype was counted ten times or more. This rearrangement joins TRBV29-1 to TRBJ2-2; 9 positions agree with TRBD1. Germline V gene data show CDR1 as SQVTM and CDR2 as ANQGSEA. With 7 bases clipped from V and 7 bases from J, the junction kept 7 bases outside the gene matches. The CDR3 is 13 residues long. CDR3 residues: CSASRTGDGELFF. CDR3 coding DNA: TGCAGCGCCTCCCGGACAGGGGACGGGGAGCTGTTTTTT.

At least ten counts were recorded for this clonotype. The V gene is TRBV25-1, the J gene TRBJ2-7; 9 nucleotides match TRBD1. The CDR3 contains 14 residues. Germline V gene lookup returns CDR1 MGHDK and CDR2 SYGVNS. V dropped 11 bases and J dropped 3; count of bases not matched to a gene: 11. This CDR3 reads CASEGPGQGYEQYF. The DNA of the CDR3 is TGTGCCTCAGAGGGGCCGGGACAGGGCTACGAGCAGTACTTC.

Notes on this clonotype: One end of the junction does not line up with germline, which may come from a read error. The chain joins TRBV11-2 to TRBJ1-4, with D possibly matching TRBD1 (6 bases). The CDR3 sequence is 18 residues long. The germline CDR1 and CDR2 sequences are SGHAT and FQNNGV. CDR3 sequence reads: CASSQDFRGLNMNEKLFF. The CDR3 DNA sequence: TGCGCCAGCAGCCAAGATTTCAGGGGCCTAAATATGAATGAAAAACTGTTTTTT.

V usage is TRBV7-9 and J usage is TRBJ2-7, with 8 bases that match TRBD1. V dropped 6 bases and J dropped 3; count of bases not matched to a gene: 10. Germline V CDR1 and CDR2: SEHNR, FQNEAQ (reference sequence). The length of the CDR3 is 15 residues. The CDR3, as DNA: TGTGCCAGCAGATTAAGCTGGGACAGGAACTACGAGCAGTACTTC. Residues: CASRLSWDRNYEQYF.

In regard to this clonotype: An end of the junction differs from the germline gene, which may be a read error. The genes are TRBV7-9 and TRBJ1-4, with 9 bases identical to TRBD1. Germline CDR1 reads SEHNR; CDR2 reads FQNEAQ (reference sequence). This CDR3 contains 15 residues. The CDR3 DNA follows: TGTGCCAGCAGTTTATCCCAGGACAGGGGAGAAAAACTATTTTTT. This sequence encodes CASSLSQDRGEKLFF.

This clonotype was observed at least ten times. The chain couples TRBV10-3 to TRBJ1-2; D gene unclear. The germline V gene encodes CDR1 ENHRY and CDR2 SYGVKD. The CDR3 runs to 13 residues. V lost 1 base and J lost 1, with 4 bases in between. CDR3 loop: CAISEWDNYGYTF. The CDR3 DNA is TGTGCCATCAGTGAGTGGGATAACTATGGCTACACCTTC.

The rearrangement links TRBV5-8 to TRBJ2-7; D unresolved. This CDR3 comprises 12 residues. V dropped 2 bases and J dropped 6 bases, with 9 bases sitting between them. CDR1 and CDR2 (germline): SGHTS, YDEGEE. CDR3: CASSFTGPEQYF. CDR3 sequence (DNA): TGTGCCAGCAGCTTCACCGGGCCCGAGCAGTACTTC.

The chain is built from TRBV6-5 and TRBJ1-1; D call uncertain. This CDR3 comprises 13 residues. Trimming shortened V by 8 bases and J by 5 bases, and 15 bases separated the two germline ends. CDR1 and CDR2 (germline): MNHEY, SVGAGI. Written as DNA, the CDR3 is TGTGCCAGCTCCTTTAGTGGAAGGACTGAAGCTTTCTTT. Translated, it gives CASSFSGRTEAFF.